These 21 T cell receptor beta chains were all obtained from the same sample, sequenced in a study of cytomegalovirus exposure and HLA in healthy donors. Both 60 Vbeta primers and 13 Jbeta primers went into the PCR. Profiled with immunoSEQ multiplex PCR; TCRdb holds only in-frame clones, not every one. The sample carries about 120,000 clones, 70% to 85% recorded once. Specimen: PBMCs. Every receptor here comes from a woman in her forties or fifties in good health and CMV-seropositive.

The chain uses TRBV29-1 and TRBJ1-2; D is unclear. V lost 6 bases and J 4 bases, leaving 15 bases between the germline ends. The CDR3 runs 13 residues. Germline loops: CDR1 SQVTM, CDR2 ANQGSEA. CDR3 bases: TGCAGCGTCGATCTGAGTGCCCGCTATGGCTACACCTTC. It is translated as CSVDLSARYGYTF.

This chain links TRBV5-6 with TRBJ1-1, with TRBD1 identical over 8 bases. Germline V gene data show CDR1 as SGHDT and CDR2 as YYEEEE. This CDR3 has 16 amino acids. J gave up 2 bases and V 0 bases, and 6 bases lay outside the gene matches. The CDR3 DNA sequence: TGTGCCAGCAGCTTGGACAGGGGGACCTTCAACACTGAAGCTTTCTTT. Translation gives CASSLDRGTFNTEAFF. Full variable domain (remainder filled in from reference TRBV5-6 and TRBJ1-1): DAGVTQSPTHLIKTRGQQVTLRCSPKSGHDTVSWYQQALGQGPQFIFQYYEEEERQRGNFPDRFSGHQFPNYSSELNVNALLLGDSALYLCASSLDRGTFNTEAFFGQGTRLTVV.

The CDR3 region is CASKARQGANYGYTF. DNA of the CDR3: TGTGCCAGCAAAGCCCGCCAGGGGGCGAACTATGGCTACACCTTC. The chain recombines TRBV7-6 with TRBJ1-2, with TRBD1 identical over 8 bases. Germline V CDR1 and CDR2: SGHVS, FNYEAQ. The trim removed 7 bases at V and 2 bases at J, leaving 9 bases unmatched. The CDR3 length is 15 residues.

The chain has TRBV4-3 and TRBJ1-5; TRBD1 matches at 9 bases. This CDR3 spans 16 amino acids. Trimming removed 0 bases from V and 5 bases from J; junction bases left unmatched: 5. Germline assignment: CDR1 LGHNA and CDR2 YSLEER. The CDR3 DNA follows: TGCGCCAGCAGCCAAGATTGGGGACAGGGACATCAGCCCCAGCATTTT. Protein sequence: CASSQDWGQGHQPQHF.

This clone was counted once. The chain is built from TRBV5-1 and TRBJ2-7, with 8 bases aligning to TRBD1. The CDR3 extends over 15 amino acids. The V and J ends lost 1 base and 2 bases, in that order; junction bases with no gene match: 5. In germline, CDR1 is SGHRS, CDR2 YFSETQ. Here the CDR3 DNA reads TGCGCCAGCAGCTTGAGTGGGACAGGCACCTACGAGCAGTACTTC. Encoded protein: CASSLSGTGTYEQYF.

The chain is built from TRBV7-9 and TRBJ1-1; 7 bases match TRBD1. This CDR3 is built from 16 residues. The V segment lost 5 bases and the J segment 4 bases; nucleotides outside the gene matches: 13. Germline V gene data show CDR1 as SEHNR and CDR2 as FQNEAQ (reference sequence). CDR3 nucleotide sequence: TGTGCCAGCAGCCCAGGGGGGAGCCCCCGGGGCACTGAAGCTTTCTTT. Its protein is CASSPGGSPRGTEAFF.

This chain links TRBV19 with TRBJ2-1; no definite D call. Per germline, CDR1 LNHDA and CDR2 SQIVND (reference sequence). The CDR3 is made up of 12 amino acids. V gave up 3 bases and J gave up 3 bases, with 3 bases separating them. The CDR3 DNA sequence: TGTGCCAGTAGTATCCTCTACAATGAGCAGTTCTTC. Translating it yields CASSILYNEQFF.

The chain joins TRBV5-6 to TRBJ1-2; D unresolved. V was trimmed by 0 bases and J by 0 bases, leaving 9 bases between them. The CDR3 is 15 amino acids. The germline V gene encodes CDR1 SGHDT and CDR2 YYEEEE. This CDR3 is CASSLVAETNYGYTF. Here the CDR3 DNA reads TGTGCCAGCAGCTTGGTGGCGGAGACTAACTATGGCTACACCTTC. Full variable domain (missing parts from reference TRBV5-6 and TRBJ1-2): DAGVTQSPTHLIKTRGQQVTLRCSPKSGHDTVSWYQQALGQGPQFIFQYYEEEERQRGNFPDRFSGHQFPNYSSELNVNALLLGDSALYLCASSLVAETNYGYTFGSGTRLTVV.

CDR3 sequence: CASQRLAEETQYF. In DNA form, the CDR3 reads TGTGCCAGCCAACGACTAGCGGAGGAGACCCAGTACTTC. V gene TRBV2 combines with J gene TRBJ2-5, with 9 bases lining up with TRBD2. Germline CDR1 SNHLY, CDR2 FYNNEI. The V segment lost 8 bases and the J segment 5 bases; nucleotides outside the gene matches: 6. The CDR3 is made up of 13 amino acids.

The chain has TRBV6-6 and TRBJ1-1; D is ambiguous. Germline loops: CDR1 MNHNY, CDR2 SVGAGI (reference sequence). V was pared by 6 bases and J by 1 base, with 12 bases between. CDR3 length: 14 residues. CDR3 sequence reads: CASSQIEQNTEAFF. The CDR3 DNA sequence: TGTGCCAGCAGCCAAATAGAGCAGAACACTGAAGCTTTCTTT.

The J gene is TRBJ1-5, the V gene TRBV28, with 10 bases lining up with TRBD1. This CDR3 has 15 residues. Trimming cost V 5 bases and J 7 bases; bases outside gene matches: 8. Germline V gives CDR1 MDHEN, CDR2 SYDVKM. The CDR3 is CASSVLGQGYQPQHF. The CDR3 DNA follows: TGTGCCAGCAGTGTATTGGGACAGGGGTACCAGCCCCAGCATTTT.

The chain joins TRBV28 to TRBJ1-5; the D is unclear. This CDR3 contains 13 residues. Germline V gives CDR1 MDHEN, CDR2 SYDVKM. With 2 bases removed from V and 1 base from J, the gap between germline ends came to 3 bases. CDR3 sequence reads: CASSLQSNQPQHF. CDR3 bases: TGTGCCAGCAGTTTACAGAGCAATCAGCCCCAGCATTTT. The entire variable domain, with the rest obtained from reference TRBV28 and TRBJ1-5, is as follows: DVKVTQSSRYLVKRTGEKVFLECVQDMDHENMFWYRQDPGLGLRLIYFSYDVKMKEKGDIPEGYSVSREKKERFSLILESASTNQTSMYLCASSLQSNQPQHFGDGTRLSIL.

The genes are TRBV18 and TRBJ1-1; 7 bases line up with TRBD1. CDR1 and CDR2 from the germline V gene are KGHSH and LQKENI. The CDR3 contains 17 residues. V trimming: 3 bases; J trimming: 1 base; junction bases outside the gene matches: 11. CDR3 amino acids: CASSPELKGAGNTEAFF. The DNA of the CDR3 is TGTGCCAGCTCACCGGAACTTAAGGGGGCTGGGAACACTGAAGCTTTCTTT.

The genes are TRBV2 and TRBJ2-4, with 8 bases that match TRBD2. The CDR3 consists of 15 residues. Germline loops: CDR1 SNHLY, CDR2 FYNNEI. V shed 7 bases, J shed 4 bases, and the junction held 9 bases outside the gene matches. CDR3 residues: CASNPAGVGKNIQYF. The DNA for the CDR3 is TGTGCCAGCAATCCAGCGGGAGTGGGTAAAAACATTCAGTACTTC.

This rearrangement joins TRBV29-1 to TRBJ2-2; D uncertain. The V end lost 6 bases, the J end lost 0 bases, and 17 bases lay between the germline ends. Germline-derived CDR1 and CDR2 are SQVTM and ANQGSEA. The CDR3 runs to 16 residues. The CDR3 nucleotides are TGCAGCGTCATCCCCGCCGAGCTAACGAACACCGGGGAGCTGTTTTTT. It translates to CSVIPAELTNTGELFF.

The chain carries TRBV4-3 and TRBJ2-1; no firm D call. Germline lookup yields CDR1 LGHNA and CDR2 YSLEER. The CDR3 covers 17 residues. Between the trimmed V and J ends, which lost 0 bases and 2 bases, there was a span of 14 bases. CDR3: CASSQDPPSDPYNEQFF. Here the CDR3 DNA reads TGCGCCAGCAGCCAAGATCCCCCAAGCGACCCCTACAATGAGCAGTTCTTC.

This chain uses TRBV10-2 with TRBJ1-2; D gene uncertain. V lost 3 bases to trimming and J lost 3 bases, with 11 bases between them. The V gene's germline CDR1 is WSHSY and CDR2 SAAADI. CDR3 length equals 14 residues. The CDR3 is CASSESRNDYGYTF. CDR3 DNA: TGCGCCAGCAGTGAAAGCAGGAATGACTATGGCTACACCTTC.

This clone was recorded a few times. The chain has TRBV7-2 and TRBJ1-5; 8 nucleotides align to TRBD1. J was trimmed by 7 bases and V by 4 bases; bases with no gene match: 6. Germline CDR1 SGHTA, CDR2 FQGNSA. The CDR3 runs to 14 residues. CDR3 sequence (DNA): TGTGCCAGCAGCTCCCAGGGGGCTAGGCAGCCCCAGCATTTT. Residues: CASSSQGARQPQHF.

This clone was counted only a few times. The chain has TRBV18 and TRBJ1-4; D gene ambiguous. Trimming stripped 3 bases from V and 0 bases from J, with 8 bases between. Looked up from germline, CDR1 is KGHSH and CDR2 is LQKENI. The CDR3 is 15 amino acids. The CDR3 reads CASSPSRATNEKLFF. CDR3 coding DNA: TGTGCCAGCTCACCGTCAAGAGCAACTAATGAAAAACTGTTTTTT.

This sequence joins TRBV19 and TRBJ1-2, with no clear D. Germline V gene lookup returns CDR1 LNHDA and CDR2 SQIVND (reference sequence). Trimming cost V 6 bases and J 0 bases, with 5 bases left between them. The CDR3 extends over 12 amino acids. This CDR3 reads CASRSANYGYTF. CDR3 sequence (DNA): TGTGCCAGTAGATCCGCTAACTATGGCTACACCTTC. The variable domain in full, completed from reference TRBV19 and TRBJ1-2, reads DGGITQSPKYLFRKEGQNVTLSCEQNLNHDAMYWYRQDPGQGLRLIYYSQIVNDFQKGDIAEGYSVSREKKESFPLTVTSAQKNPTAFYLCASRSANYGYTFGSGTRLTVV.

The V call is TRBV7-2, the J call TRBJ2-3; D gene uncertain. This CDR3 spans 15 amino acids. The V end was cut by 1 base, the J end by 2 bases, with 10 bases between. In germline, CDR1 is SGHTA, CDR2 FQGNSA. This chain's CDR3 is CASSLVFMATDTQYF. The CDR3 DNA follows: TGTGCCAGCAGCTTAGTCTTTATGGCCACAGATACGCAGTATTTT.